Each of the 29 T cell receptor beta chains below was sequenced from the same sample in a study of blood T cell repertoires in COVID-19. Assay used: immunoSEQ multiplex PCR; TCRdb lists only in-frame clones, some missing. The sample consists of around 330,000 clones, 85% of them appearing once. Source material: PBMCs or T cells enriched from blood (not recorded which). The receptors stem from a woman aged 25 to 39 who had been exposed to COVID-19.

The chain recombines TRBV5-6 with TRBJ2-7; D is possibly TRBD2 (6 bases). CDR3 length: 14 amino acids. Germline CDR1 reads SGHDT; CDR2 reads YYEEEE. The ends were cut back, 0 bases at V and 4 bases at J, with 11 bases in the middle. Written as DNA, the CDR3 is TGTGCCAGCAGCTTGGTGGCTAGCGTTTACGAGCAGTACTTC. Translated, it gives CASSLVASVYEQYF. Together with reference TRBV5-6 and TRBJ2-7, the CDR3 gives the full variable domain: DAGVTQSPTHLIKTRGQQVTLRCSPKSGHDTVSWYQQALGQGPQFIFQYYEEEERQRGNFPDRFSGHQFPNYSSELNVNALLLGDSALYLCASSLVASVYEQYFGPGTRLTVT.

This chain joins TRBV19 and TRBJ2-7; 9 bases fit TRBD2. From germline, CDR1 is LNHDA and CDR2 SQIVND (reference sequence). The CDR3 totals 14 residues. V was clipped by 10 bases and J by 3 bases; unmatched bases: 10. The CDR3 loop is CAMRSGLASYEQYF. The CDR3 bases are TGTGCCATGCGGTCAGGACTAGCGAGCTACGAGCAGTACTTC.

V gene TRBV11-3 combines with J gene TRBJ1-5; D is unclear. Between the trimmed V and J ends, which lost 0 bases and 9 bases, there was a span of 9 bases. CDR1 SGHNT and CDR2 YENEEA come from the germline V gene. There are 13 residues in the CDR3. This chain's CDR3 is CASSLEVSWPQHF. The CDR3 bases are TGTGCCAGCAGCTTAGAAGTTAGTTGGCCCCAGCATTTT.

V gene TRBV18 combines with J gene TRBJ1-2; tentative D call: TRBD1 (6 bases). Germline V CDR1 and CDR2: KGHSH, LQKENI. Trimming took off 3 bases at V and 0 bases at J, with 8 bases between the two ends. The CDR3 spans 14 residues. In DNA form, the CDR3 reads TGTGCCAGCTCACCCGGGACAACTAACTATGGCTACACCTTC. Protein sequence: CASSPGTTNYGYTF.

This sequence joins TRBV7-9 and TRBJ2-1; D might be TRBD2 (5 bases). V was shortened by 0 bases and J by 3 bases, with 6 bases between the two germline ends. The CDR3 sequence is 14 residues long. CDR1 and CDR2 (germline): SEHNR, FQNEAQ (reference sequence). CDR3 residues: CASSLATSYNEQFF. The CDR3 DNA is TGTGCCAGCAGCTTAGCTACTAGCTACAATGAGCAGTTCTTC.

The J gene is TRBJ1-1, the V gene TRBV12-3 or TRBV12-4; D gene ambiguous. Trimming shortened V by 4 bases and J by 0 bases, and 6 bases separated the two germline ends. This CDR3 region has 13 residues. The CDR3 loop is CASSSSLNTEAFF. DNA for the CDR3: TGTGCCAGCAGTTCGTCGTTGAACACTGAAGCTTTCTTT.

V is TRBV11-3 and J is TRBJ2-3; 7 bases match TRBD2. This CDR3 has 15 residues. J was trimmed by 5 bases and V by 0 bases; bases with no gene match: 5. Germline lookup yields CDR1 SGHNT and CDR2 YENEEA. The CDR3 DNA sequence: TGTGCCAGCAGCTTAGATGGTGCGGGGGAAGATACGCAGTATTTT. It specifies CASSLDGAGEDTQYF.

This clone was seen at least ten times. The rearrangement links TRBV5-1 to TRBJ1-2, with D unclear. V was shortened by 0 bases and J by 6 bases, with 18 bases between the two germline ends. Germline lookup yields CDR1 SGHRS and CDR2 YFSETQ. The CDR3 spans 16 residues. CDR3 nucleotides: TGCGCCAGCAGCTTGGGGCGGGGAGGGAAGTCTGATGGCTACACCTTC. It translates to CASSLGRGGKSDGYTF. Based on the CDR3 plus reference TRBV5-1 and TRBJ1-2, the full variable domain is KAGVTQTPRYLIKTRGQQVTLSCSPISGHRSVSWYQQTPGQGLQFLFEYFSETQRNKGNFPGRFSGRQFSNSRSEMNVSTLELGDSALYLCASSLGRGGKSDGYTFGSGTRLTVV.

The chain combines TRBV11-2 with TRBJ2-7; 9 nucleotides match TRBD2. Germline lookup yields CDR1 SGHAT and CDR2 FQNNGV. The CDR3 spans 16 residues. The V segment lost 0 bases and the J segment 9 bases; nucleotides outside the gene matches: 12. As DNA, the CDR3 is TGTGCCAGCAGCTTAGATCTGGGCGGGAGGGATTCCGGGCAGTACTTC. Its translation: CASSLDLGGRDSGQYF. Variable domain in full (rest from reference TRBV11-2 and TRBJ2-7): EAGVAQSPRYKIIEKRQSVAFWCNPISGHATLYWYQQILGQGPKLLIQFQNNGVVDDSQLPKDRFSAERLKGVDSTLKIQPAKLEDSAVYLCASSLDLGGRDSGQYFGPGTRLTVT.

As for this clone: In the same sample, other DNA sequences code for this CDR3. CDR3 DNA: TGTGCCTGGAGCGGCACGGGAGGGAATCAGCCCCAGCATTTT. Residues: CAWSGTGGNQPQHF. This chain links TRBV30 with TRBJ1-5; D remains unclear. Germline CDR1 is GTSNPN and CDR2 is SVGIG (reference sequence). CDR3 size: 14 residues. The V gene lost 3 bases and the J gene lost 4 bases, with 13 bases spanning the gap. The whole variable domain, remainder taken from reference TRBV30 and TRBJ1-5, is SQTIHQWPATLVQPVGSPLSLECTVEGTSNPNLYWYRQAAGRGLQLLFYSVGIGQISSEVPQNLSASRPQDRQFILSSKKLLLSDSGFYLCAWSGTGGNQPQHFGDGTRLSIL.

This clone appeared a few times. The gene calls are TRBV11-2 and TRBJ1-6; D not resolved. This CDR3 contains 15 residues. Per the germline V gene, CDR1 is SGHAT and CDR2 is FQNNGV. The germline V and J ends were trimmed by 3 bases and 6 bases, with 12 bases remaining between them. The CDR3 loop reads CASSFPTGSNSPLHF. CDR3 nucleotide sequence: TGTGCCAGCAGCTTCCCCACGGGTAGTAATTCACCCCTCCACTTT.

CDR3 in amino acids: CASSLGKNTEAFF. The CDR3 DNA is TGTGCCAGCAGCTTAGGCAAGAACACTGAAGCTTTCTTT. This chain uses TRBV7-3 with TRBJ1-1; D remains ambiguous. Trimming took 2 bases from V and 1 from J, leaving 5 bases between them. This CDR3 is built from 13 residues. From germline, CDR1 is SGHTA and CDR2 FQGTGA.

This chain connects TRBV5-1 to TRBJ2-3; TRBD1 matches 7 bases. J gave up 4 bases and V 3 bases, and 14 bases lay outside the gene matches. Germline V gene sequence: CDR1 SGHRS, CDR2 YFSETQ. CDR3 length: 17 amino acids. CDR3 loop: CASSYRQGGHLADTQYF. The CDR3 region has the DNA TGCGCCAGCAGCTACCGACAGGGCGGGCATTTGGCAGATACGCAGTATTTT.

The CDR3 bases are TGTGCCAGCAGCTCGTCGACAGGCAGTGAAAAACTGTTTTTT. This sequence encodes CASSSSTGSEKLFF. The chain combines TRBV5-6 with TRBJ1-4; TRBD1 is a possible D gene (6 bases). Looked up from germline, CDR1 is SGHDT and CDR2 is YYEEEE. Trimming stripped 3 bases from V and 7 bases from J, with 13 bases between. This CDR3 is 14 amino acids long.

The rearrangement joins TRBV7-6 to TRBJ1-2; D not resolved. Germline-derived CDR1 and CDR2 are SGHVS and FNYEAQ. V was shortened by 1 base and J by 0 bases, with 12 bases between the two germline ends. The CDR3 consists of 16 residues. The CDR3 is CASSLVGDGPNYGYTF. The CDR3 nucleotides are TGTGCCAGCAGCTTAGTAGGAGATGGTCCTAACTATGGCTACACCTTC.

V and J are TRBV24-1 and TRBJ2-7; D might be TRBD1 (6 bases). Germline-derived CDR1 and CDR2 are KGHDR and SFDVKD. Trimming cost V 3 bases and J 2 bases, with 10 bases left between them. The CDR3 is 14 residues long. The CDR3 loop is CATSDPGATYEQYF. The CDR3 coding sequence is TGTGCCACCAGTGATCCAGGGGCCACCTACGAGCAGTACTTC.

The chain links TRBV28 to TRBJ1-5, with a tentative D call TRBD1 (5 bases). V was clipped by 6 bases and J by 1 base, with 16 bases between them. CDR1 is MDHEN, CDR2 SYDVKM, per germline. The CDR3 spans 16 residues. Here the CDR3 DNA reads TGTGCCAGCAGGCACTCAGGGATACGAAGCAATCAGCCCCAGCATTTT. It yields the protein CASRHSGIRSNQPQHF.

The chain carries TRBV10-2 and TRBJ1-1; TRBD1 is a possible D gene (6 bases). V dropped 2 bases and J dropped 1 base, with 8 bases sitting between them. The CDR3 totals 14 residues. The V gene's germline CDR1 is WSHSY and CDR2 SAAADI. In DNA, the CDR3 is TGCGCCAGCAGTGAGGAGGACAGGAACACTGAAGCTTTCTTT. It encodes CASSEEDRNTEAFF.

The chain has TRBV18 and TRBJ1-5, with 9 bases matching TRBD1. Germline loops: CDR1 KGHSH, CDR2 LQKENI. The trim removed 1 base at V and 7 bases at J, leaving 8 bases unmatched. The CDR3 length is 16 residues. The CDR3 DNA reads TGTGCCAGCTCACCACGGGAGACAGGGGGAGGCCAGCCCCAGCATTTT. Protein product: CASSPRETGGGQPQHF.

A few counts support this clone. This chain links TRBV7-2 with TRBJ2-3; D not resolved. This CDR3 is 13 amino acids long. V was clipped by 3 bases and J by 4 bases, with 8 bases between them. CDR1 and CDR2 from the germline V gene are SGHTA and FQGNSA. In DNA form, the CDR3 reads TGTGCCAGCAGCTTTCTTCTCGCAGATACGCAGTATTTT. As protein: CASSFLLADTQYF.

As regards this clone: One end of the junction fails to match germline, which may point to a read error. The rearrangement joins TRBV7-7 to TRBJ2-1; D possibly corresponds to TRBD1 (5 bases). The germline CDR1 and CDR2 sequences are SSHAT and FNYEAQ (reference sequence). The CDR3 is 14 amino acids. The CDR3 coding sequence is TGTGCTAGCAGCTTACTTTCAGGGCCTAATGAGCAGTTCTTC. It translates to CASSLLSGPNEQFF.

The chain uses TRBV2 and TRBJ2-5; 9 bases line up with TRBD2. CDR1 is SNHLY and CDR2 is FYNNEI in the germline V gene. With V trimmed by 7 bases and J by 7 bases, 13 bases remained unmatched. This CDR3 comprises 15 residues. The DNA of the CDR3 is TGTGCCAGCATTAGGCGGGAGGGACCCGAGGGGACCCAGTACTTC. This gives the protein CASIRREGPEGTQYF.

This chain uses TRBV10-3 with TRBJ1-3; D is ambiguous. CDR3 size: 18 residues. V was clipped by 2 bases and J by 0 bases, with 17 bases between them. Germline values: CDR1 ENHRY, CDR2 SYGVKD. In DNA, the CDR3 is TGTGCCATCAGTGAGGCAATTTTGACGGCGGTCTCTGGAAACACCATATATTTT. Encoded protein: CAISEAILTAVSGNTIYF.

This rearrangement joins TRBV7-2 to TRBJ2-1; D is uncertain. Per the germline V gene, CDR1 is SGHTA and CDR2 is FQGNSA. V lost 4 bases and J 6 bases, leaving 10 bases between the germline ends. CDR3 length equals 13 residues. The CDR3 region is CASSSLTGNEQFF. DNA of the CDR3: TGTGCCAGCAGCTCCTTGACTGGCAATGAGCAGTTCTTC. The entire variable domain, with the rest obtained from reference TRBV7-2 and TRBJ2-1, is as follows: GAGVSQSPSNKVTEKGKDVELRCDPISGHTALYWYRQSLGQGLEFLIYFQGNSAPDKSGLPSDRFSAERTGGSVSTLTIQRTQQEDSAVYLCASSSLTGNEQFFGPGTRLTVL.

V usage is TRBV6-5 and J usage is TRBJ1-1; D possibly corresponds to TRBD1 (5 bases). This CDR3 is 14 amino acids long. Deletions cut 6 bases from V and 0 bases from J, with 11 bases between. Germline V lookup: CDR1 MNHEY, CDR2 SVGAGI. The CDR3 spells CASRKTDMNTEAFF. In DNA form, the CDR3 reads TGTGCCAGCAGAAAGACAGACATGAACACTGAAGCTTTCTTT.

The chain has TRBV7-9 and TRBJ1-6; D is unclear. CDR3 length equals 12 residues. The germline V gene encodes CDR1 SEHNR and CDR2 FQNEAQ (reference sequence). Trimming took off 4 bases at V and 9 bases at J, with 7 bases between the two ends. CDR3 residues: CASSSTGSPLHF. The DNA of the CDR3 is TGTGCCAGCAGCTCCACCGGTTCACCCCTCCACTTT.

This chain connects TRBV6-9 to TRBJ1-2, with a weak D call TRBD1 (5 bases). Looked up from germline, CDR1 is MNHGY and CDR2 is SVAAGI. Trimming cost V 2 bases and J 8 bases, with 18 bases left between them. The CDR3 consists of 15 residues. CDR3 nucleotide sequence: TGTGCCAGCAGTTATCCTAGGCCCCCTGGGGCCGGCTACACCTTC. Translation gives CASSYPRPPGAGYTF.

CDR3 sequence (DNA): TGTGCCAGCAGTTGGACAGGGGAGGGTCCCCAAGAGACCCAGTACTTC. It specifies CASSWTGEGPQETQYF. The chain couples TRBV28 to TRBJ2-5, with 9 bases identical to TRBD1. The CDR3 loop spans 16 amino acids. Germline V gives CDR1 MDHEN, CDR2 SYDVKM. Losses at the gene ends were 4 bases for V and 1 base for J; bases not matched to a gene: 7.

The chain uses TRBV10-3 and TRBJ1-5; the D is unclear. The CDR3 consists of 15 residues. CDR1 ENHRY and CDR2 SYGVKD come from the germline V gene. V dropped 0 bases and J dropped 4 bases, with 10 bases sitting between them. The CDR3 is CAISESEELNQPQHF. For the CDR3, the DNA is TGTGCCATCAGTGAGTCCGAAGAGCTAAATCAGCCCCAGCATTTT.